This TCR beta chain was documented in a study of T cells after yellow fever vaccination. TCRdb reprocessed the 5' RACE reads via MiXCR and lists one record per CDR3 protein. The table records about 63,000 distinct CDR3 sequences, approximately 7% of them present only once. V was cut by 2 bases and J by 6 bases, with 8 bases left in between. There are 14 residues in the CDR3. Germline V lookup: CDR1 MDHEN, CDR2 SYDVKM. This clonotype was detected many times. Its specificity is unknown. Points from the study as a whole: Re-detected after boosting: most primary clones, 96% of CD4 and about 85% of CD8. The secondary response was weaker but peaked faster, day 5 versus 15.

The origin of this receptor is a man in his thirties or forties who received the YFV17D yellow fever vaccine. This sample comprised CD8+ T cells sorted from PBMCs, obtained 15 days after the yellow fever booster vaccination. The chain recombines TRBV28 with TRBJ1-6; a weak D match, TRBD1 (6 bases). The CDR3 DNA is TGTGCCAGCAGTTTAGACAGGCTTAATTCACCCCTCCACTTT. Amino acid sequence: CASSLDRLNSPLHF. Full variable domain (missing parts from reference TRBV28 and TRBJ1-6): DVKVTQSSRYLVKRTGEKVFLECVQDMDHENMFWYRQDPGLGLRLIYFSYDVKMKEKGDIPEGYSVSREKKERFSLILESASTNQTSMYLCASSLDRLNSPLHFGNGTRLTVT.